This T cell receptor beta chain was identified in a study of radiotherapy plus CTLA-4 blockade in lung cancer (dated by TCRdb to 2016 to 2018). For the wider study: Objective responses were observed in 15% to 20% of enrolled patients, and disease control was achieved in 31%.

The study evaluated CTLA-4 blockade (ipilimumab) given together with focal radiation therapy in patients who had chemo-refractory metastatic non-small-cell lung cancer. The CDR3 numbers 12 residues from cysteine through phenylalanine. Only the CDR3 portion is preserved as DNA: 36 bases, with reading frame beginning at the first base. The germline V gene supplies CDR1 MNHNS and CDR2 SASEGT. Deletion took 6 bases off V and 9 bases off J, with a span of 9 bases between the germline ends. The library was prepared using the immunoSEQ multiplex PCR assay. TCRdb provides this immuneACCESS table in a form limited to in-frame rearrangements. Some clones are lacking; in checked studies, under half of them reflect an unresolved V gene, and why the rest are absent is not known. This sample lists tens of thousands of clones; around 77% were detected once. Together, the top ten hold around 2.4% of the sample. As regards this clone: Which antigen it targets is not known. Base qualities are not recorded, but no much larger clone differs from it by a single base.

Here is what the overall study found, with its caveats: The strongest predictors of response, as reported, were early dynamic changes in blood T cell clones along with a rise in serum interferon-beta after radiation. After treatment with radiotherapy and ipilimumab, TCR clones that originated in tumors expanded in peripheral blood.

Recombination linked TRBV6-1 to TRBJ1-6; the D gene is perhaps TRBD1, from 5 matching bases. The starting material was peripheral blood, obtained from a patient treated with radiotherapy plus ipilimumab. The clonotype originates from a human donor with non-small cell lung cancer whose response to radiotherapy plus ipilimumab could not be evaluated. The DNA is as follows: TGTGCCAGCAGGGTGGGGGGTTCACCCCTCCACTTT. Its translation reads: CASRVGGSPLHF.